This TCR beta chain was recovered during a study of control samples from healthy donors and cancer patients. The protocol was immunoSEQ multiplex PCR, while the TCRdb copy is restricted to in-frame clones and leaves out a portion. Found here are about 410,000 clones, 75% to 95% of them singletons; the top ten hold 6% to 7%. The sequence was obtained from a man aged 40-50 years with head and neck cancer. The specimen was PBMCs.

The CDR3 region is CASAQGRGSPLHF. The CDR3 nucleotides read TGTGCCAGCGCTCAGGGAAGGGGCTCACCCCTCCACTTT. V and J are TRBV6-5 and TRBJ1-6; TRBD1 might be the D (5 bases). CDR1 and CDR2 (germline): MNHEY, SVGAGI. CDR3 length: 13 amino acids. Trimming shortened V by 8 bases and J by 10 bases, and 15 bases separated the two germline ends.